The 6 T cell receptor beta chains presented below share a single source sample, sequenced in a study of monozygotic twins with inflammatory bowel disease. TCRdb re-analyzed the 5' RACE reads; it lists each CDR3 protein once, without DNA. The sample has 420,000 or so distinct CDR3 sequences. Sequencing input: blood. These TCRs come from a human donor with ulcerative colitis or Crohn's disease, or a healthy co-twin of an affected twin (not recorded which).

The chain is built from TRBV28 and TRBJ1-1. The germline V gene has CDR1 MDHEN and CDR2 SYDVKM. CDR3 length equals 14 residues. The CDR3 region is CASTQSRDLQRAFF.

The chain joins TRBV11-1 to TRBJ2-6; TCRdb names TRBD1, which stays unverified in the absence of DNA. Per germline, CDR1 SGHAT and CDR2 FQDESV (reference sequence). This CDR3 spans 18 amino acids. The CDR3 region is CASSHGQGGIGGANVLTF.

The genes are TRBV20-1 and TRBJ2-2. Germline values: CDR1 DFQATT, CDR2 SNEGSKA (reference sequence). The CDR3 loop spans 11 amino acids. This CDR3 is CSVFDIGELFF.

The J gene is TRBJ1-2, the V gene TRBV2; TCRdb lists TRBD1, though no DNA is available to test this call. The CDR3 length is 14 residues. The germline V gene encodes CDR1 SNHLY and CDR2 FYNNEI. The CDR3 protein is CASSERAGESGYTF. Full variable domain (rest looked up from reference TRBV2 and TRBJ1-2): EPEVTQTPSHQVTQMGQEVILRCVPISNHLYFYWYRQILGQKVEFLVSFYNNEISEKSEIFDDQFSVERPDGSNFTLKIRSTKLEDSAMYFCASSERAGESGYTFGSGTRLTVV.

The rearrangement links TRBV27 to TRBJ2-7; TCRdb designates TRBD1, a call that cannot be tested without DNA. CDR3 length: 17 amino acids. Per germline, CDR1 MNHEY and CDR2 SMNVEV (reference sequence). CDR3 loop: CASRGTPSSGAPYEQYF.

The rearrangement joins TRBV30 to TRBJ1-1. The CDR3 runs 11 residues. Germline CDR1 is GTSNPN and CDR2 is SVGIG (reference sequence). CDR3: CAWSLRTEAFF.